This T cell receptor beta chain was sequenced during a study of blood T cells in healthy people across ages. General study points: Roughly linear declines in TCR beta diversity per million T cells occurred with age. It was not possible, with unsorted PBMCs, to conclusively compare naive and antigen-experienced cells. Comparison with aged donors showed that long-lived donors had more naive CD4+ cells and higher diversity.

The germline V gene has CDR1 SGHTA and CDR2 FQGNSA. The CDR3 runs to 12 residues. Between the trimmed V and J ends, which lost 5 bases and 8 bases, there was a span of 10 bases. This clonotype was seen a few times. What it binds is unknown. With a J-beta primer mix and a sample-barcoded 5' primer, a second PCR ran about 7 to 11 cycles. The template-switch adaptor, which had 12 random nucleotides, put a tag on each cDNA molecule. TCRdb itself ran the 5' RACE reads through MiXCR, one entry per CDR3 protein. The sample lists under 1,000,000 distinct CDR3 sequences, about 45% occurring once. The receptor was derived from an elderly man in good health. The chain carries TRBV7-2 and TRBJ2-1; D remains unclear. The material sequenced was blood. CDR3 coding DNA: TGTGCCAGCAGCAGACCAATCGATGAGCAGTTCTTC. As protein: CASSRPIDEQFF. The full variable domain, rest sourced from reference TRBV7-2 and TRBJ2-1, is GAGVSQSPSNKVTEKGKDVELRCDPISGHTALYWYRQSLGQGLEFLIYFQGNSAPDKSGLPSDRFSAERTGGSVSTLTIQRTQQEDSAVYLCASSRPIDEQFFGPGTRLTVL.